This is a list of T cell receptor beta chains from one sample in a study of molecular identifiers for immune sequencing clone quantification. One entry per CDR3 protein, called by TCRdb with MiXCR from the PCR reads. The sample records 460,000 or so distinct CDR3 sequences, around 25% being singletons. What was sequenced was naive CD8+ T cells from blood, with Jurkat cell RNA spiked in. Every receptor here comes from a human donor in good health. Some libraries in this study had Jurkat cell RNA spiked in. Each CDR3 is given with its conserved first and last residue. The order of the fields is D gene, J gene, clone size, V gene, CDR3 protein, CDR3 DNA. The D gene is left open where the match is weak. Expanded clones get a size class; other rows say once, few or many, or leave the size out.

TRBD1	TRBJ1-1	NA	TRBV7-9	CASSSEVQGGAFF	TGTGCCAGCAGCTCAGAGGTACAGGGGGGAGCTTTCTTT
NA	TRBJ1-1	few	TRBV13	CASSLGLGGVTEAFF	TGTGCCAGCAGCTTAGGCCTGGGGGGGGTCACTGAAGCTTTCTTT
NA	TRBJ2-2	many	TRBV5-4	CASGTETGELFF	TGTGCCAGCGGAACAGAGACCGGGGAGCTGTTTTTT
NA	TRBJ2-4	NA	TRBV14	CASSRGADLAKSIQYF	TGTGCCAGCAGCCGAGGAGCGGACCTAGCCAAAAGCATTCAGTACTTC
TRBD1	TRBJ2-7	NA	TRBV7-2	CAGSFLPHRGSEQYF	TGTGCCGGCAGCTTTCTTCCTCACAGGGGTAGCGAGCAGTACTTC
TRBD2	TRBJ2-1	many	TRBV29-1	CSVPGLAGYNEQFF	TGCAGCGTCCCCGGACTAGCAGGATACAATGAGCAGTTCTTC
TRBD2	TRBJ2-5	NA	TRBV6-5	CASSPLAGEEETQYF	TGTGCCAGCAGTCCACTAGCGGGAGAGGAAGAGACCCAGTACTTC
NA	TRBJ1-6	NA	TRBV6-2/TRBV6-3	CASSYWTVNSPLHF	TGTGCCAGCAGTTATTGGACAGTCAATTCACCCCTCCACTTT
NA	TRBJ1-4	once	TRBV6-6	CASSPEGEGTKEKLFF	TGTGCCAGCAGCCCGGAGGGGGAGGGAACTAAGGAAAAACTGTTTTTT
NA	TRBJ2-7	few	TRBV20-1	CSAGAAGSYEQYF	TGCAGTGCTGGAGCGGCTGGCTCCTACGAGCAGTACTTC
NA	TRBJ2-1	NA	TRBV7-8	CVSSFEPTLRGGTYNEQFF	TGTGTCAGCAGCTTCGAGCCCACCCTTAGGGGGGGAACCTACAATGAGCAGTTCTTC
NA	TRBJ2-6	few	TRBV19	CASSILTSGANVLTF	TGTGCCAGTAGTATACTGACTTCTGGGGCCAACGTCCTGACTTTC
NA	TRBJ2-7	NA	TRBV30	CAWYRQCSYEQYF	TGTGCCTGGTACCGACAGTGCTCCTACGAGCAGTACTTC
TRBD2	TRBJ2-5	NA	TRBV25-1	CASGEWEGRETQYF	TGTGCCAGCGGTGAATGGGAGGGCCGCGAGACCCAGTACTTC
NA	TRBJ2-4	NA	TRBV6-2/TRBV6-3	CASSYPGTLAENIQYF	TGTGCCAGCAGTTACCCCGGAACACTAGCCGAAAACATTCAGTACTTC
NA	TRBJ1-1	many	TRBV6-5	CASSYMPGETEAFF	TGTGCCAGCAGTTACATGCCGGGCGAAACTGAAGCTTTCTTT
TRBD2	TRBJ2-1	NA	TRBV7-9	CASSLVASGTSPTPERNEQFF	TGTGCCAGCAGCTTAGTAGCTAGCGGGACGAGCCCTACTCCAGAGCGGAATGAGCAGTTCTTC
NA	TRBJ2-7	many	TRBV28	CASTNPGTPIYEQYF	TGTGCCAGCACCAATCCCGGGACACCGATCTACGAGCAGTACTTC
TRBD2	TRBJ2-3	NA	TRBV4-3	CASSQHPWTSGGADTQYF	TGCGCCAGCAGCCAACATCCCTGGACTAGCGGGGGGGCGGATACGCAGTATTTT
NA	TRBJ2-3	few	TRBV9	CASSPRQKLTDTQYF	TGTGCCAGCAGCCCCCGACAGAAGCTCACAGATACGCAGTATTTT
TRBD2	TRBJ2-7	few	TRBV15	CATSRELAGVSYEQYF	TGTGCCACCAGCAGGGAACTAGCGGGAGTTTCCTACGAGCAGTACTTC
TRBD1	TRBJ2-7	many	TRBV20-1	CSAAGTAYEQYF	TGCAGTGCTGCCGGGACAGCCTACGAGCAGTACTTC
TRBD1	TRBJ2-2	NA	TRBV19	CASSIPGGNTGELFF	TGTGCCAGTAGTATTCCAGGGGGCAACACCGGGGAGCTGTTTTTT
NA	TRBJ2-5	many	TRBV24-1	CATSDRTRAPETQYF	TGTGCCACCAGTGATAGGACACGTGCCCCCGAGACCCAGTACTTC
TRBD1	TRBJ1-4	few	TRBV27	CASSLFGGQSNEKLFF	TGTGCCAGCAGTTTATTTGGGGGACAGTCAAATGAAAAACTGTTTTTT
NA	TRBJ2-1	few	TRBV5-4	CASSPGGRSPNEQFF	TGTGCCAGCAGTCCCGGGGGTCGCTCTCCCAATGAGCAGTTCTTC
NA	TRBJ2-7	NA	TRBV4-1	CARSQSTTQGEQYF	TGCGCCCGCAGCCAAAGCACCACCCAAGGCGAGCAGTACTTC
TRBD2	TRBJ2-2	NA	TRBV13	CASSSGTSGYTGELFF	TGTGCCAGCAGCTCCGGGACTAGCGGTTACACCGGGGAGCTGTTTTTT
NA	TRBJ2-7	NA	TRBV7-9	CASTSGHSYEQYF	NA
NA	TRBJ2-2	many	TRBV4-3	CASSRETGFAGELFF	TGCGCCAGCAGCCGCGAGACGGGGTTTGCCGGGGAGCTGTTTTTT
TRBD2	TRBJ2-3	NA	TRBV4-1	CASSQEGRGFTDTQYF	TGCGCCAGCAGCCAAGAAGGGCGGGGGTTCACAGATACGCAGTATTTT
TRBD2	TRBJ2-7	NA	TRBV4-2	CASSQEVAGGYEQYF	TGTGCCAGCAGCCAAGAAGTAGCGGGAGGCTACGAGCAGTACTTC
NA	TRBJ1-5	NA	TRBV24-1	CATSDGVSNRPQHF	TGCGCCACCAGTGATGGTGTTAGCAATCGGCCCCAGCATTTT
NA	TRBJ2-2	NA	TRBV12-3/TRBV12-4	CASSISAGGSNTGELFF	TGTGCCAGCAGTATTTCGGCAGGGGGGTCGAACACCGGGGAGCTGTTTTTT
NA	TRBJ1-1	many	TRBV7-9	CASSLPGIPPEAFF	TGTGCCAGCAGCTTACCGGGAATCCCCCCTGAAGCTTTCTTT
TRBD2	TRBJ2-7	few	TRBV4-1	CASSQTVTSGRDRTYEQYF	TGCGCCAGCAGCCAGACCGTAACTAGCGGGAGGGACCGAACCTACGAGCAGTACTTC
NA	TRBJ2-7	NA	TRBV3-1	CASSFIRDGEGF	TGTGCCAGCAGCTTCATTCGGGACGGAGAGGGCTTC
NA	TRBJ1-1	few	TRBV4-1	CASSHENTEAFF	TGCGCCAGCAGCCACGAAAACACTGAAGCTTTCTTT
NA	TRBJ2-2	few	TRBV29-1	CSVVGMGAGELFF	TGCAGCGTTGTTGGGATGGGGGCCGGGGAGCTGTTTTTT
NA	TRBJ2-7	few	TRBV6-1	CASSERRGSPRYEQYF	TGTGCCAGCAGTGAAAGACGGGGGAGCCCACGGTACGAGCAGTACTTC
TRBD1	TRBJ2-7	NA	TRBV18	CASSPSPGQGEDEQYF	TGTGCCAGCTCACCATCCCCGGGACAGGGTGAGGACGAGCAGTACTTC
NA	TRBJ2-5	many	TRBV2	CASSEAGTEETQYF	TGTGCCAGCAGTGAAGCCGGGACCGAAGAGACCCAGTACTTC
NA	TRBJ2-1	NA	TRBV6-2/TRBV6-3	CASSYGGLDEQFF	TGTGCCAGCAGTTACGGGGGTCTGGATGAGCAGTTCTTC
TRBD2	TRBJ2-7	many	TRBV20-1	CSPKRGEDYEQYF	TGCAGCCCTAAGCGGGGGGAAGACTACGAGCAGTACTTC
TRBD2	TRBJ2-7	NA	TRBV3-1	CASSRRESSGEARSYEQYF	TGTGCCAGCAGCCGAAGGGAGAGTAGCGGGGAAGCCCGCTCCTACGAGCAGTACTTC
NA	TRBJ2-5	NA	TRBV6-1	CASSESGGTGEPQYF	TGTGCCAGCAGTGAAAGCGGGGGGACAGGAGAGCCCCAGTACTTC
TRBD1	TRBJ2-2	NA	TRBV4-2	CASSQGPSLTGRTGELFF	TGTGCCAGCAGCCAAGGGCCTTCTTTGACAGGGCGGACCGGGGAGCTGTTTTTT
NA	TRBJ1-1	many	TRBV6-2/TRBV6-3	CASTTSGAEAFF	TGTGCCAGCACCACGTCAGGTGCTGAAGCTTTCTTT
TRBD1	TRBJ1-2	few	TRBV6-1	CASRSGQGIYGYTF	TGTGCCAGCAGATCCGGACAGGGGATCTATGGCTACACCTTC
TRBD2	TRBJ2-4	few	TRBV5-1	CASSLSGEGLAKNIQYF	TGCGCCAGCAGCTTGTCGGGGGAGGGGCTAGCCAAAAACATTCAGTACTTC
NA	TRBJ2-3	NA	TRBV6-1	CAISGHIRPYADTQYF	TGTGCCATTAGCGGCCATATTAGGCCGTACGCAGATACGCAGTATTTT
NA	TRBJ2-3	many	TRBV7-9	CASSLVTGWDTQYF	TGTGCCAGCAGCTTAGTAACCGGCTGGGATACGCAGTATTTT
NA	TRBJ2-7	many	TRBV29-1	CSVVSGIRDEQYF	TGCAGCGTTGTCTCGGGAATCCGGGACGAGCAGTACTTC
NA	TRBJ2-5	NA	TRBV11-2	CATNRWGSPQETQYF	TGTGCCACCAACCGGTGGGGGAGCCCCCAAGAGACCCAGTACTTC
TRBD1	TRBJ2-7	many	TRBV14	CASSQGAGTGALEQYF	TGTGCCAGCAGCCAAGGCGCCGGGACAGGGGCCCTCGAGCAGTACTTC
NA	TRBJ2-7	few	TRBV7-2	CASSLRAPSSYEQYF	TGTGCCAGCAGCTTAAGGGCGCCCAGCTCCTACGAGCAGTACTTC
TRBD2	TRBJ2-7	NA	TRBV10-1	CASEGREPSYEQYF	TGCGCCAGCGAAGGGCGGGAGCCATCCTACGAGCAGTACTTC
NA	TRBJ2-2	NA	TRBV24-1	CATSDFLGSGGELFF	TGTGCCACCAGTGATTTTTTGGGGTCCGGCGGGGAGCTGTTTTTT